The sequence of this T cell receptor (beta chain) was determined in a study of CD8+ T cells in alopecia areata. Sample treatment: oral pan-JAK inhibitor, 5-10 mg twice daily. Extracted RNA was reverse transcribed, and the resulting cDNA served as sequencing template. Produced via immunoSEQ multiplex PCR; TCRdb's table is partial and in-frame only. The table records roughly 220,000 clones, 66% of them present only once. The CDR3 totals 14 residues. Trimming took 4 bases from V and 0 from J, leaving 9 bases between them. Germline values: CDR1 SGHDN, CDR2 FVKESK. The starting material was CD4+ T cells sorted from blood, obtained at week 44, from a patient treated with tofacitinib. The gene calls are TRBV14 and TRBJ1-2, with D unclear. The sequence was collected from a human donor with alopecia areata. The CDR3 nucleotides read TGTGCCAGCAGCCGCGGGCTGACTAACTATGGCTACACCTTC. Translation: CASSRGLTNYGYTF.